This entry concerns a single T cell receptor beta chain. No antigen is known for it. As for time point: cycle 4 day 1 (C4D1), after more than five weeks of nivolumab. Relapse after autologous stem cell transplantation occurred in every patient, and brentuximab vedotin exposure varied. The germline V gene encodes CDR1 LGHNA and CDR2 YNFKEQ. The CDR3 runs to 15 residues. The V end lost 0 bases, the J end lost 4 bases, and 12 bases lay between the germline ends. This sample stems from a study of PD-1 blockade in classical Hodgkin lymphoma. The study's findings and limits: Initiation of nivolumab under 1 year after ASCT led to exclusion of patients.

Libraries were prepared by immunoSEQ multiplex PCR; TCRdb keeps only in-frame clonotypes and omits some of them. The sample records tens of thousands of clones, about nine tenths being singletons. This receptor was taken from a human donor with classical Hodgkin lymphoma. This chain links TRBV4-2 with TRBJ1-2; D unresolved. The material sequenced was peripheral blood mononuclear cells (PBMCs), taken before the fourth cycle of nivolumab. This CDR3 reads CASSQDWPASYGYTF. The DNA of the CDR3 is TGTGCCAGCAGCCAAGATTGGCCCGCGTCCTATGGCTACACCTTC.